This T cell receptor beta chain emerged from a study of T cell responses to AZD1222 COVID-19 vaccine. General study points: Baseline seropositivity characterized only a handful of AZD1222 recipients. Per reports, nearly half of all spike-specific TCRs target regions that are unmutated in variants. The breadth and depth of Spike-specific TCRs increased once two AZD1222 doses had been given. Most donors were white British, females outnumbered males, and clonal diversity was possibly underestimated.

Clones were sequenced by immunoSEQ multiplex PCR, and TCRdb holds only the in-frame ones, with some missing. This sample has 150,000 or so clones, with less than 90% found just once. The trim removed 2 bases at V and 1 base at J, leaving 5 bases unmatched. CDR1 and CDR2 from the germline V gene are SEHNR and FQNEAQ (reference sequence). This CDR3 comprises 16 residues. Turning to this clone: Its antigen remains unknown.

The sample in question was peripheral blood, obtained on day 0 of MenACWY control vaccination. This sequence joins TRBV7-9 and TRBJ2-1, with 7 bases fitting TRBD2. The sequence was obtained from an adult in good health. The CDR3 region has the DNA TGTGCCAGCAGCTTATCTCTAGCGGCATCCTACAATGAGCAGTTCTTC. Translation: CASSLSLAASYNEQFF.